This T cell receptor beta chain was recovered during a study of control samples from healthy donors and cancer patients. Assay used: immunoSEQ multiplex PCR; TCRdb lists only in-frame clones, some missing. The profile shows approximately 100,000 clones, about 89% of them singletons. This clone has just a few counts. Sequencing was done on a sample of blood. The source of this sequence is a man younger than 40 in good health.

CDR3 region: CASSQIDRVNTEAFF. CDR3 coding DNA: TGCGCCAGCAGCCAGATAGACAGGGTGAACACTGAAGCTTTCTTT. The V and J genes are TRBV4-1 and TRBJ1-1; 7 bases match TRBD1. The CDR3 spans 15 residues. CDR1 MGHRA and CDR2 YSYEKL come from the germline V gene. V shed 3 bases and J 0 bases; nucleotides not matched to a gene: 4.